Listed here are 14 T cell receptor beta chains from one sample, sequenced in a study of CD8 T cells in Susac syndrome. RNA in amounts of roughly 0.5 to 1 ug was reverse transcribed with random hexamers. Each CDR3 protein gets one entry after TCRdb re-called the immunoSEQ multiplex PCR reads with MiXCR. The sample gives 130,000 or so distinct CDR3 sequences, 91% of which show up once; around 0.24% is in the top ten. Sequenced: CD8+ T cells from PBMCs. Receptors originate from a human donor with multiple sclerosis.

This sequence joins TRBV28 and TRBJ2-3; D could derive from TRBD1 or TRBD2 (5 bases each). In germline, CDR1 is MDHEN, CDR2 SYDVKM. The CDR3 is made up of 19 amino acids. V lost 5 bases, J lost 3 bases, and 27 bases lay in between. CDR3 amino acids: CASSLPTPGTHWSTDTQYF. The CDR3, as DNA: TGTGCCAGCAGTCTACCGACCCCCGGGACCCACTGGTCAACAGATACGCAGTATTTT.

The genes are TRBV19 and TRBJ1-4, with D unresolved. Germline V gene sequence: CDR1 LNHDA, CDR2 SQIVND (reference sequence). The CDR3 extends over 13 amino acids. V was clipped by 3 bases and J by 7 bases, with 9 bases between them. In nucleotides, the CDR3 is TGTGCCAGTAGTATCGCAGACGTTGAAAAACTGTTTTTT. This sequence encodes CASSIADVEKLFF.

The chain recombines TRBV6-2 or TRBV6-3 with TRBJ1-5; D is unresolved. Between the trimmed V and J ends, which lost 0 bases and 2 bases, there was a span of 14 bases. This CDR3 is built from 17 residues. Germline-derived CDR1 and CDR2 are MNHEY and SVGEGT. The CDR3 reads CASSYSPLDRGNQPQHF. As DNA, the CDR3 is TGTGCCAGCAGTTACTCGCCCCTCGATAGGGGCAATCAGCCCCAGCATTTT.

V usage is TRBV6-2 or TRBV6-3 and J usage is TRBJ2-1; possibly TRBD1 or TRBD2 for D (5 bases each). V dropped 6 bases and J dropped 0 bases, with 9 bases sitting between them. In germline, CDR1 is MNHEY, CDR2 SVGEGT. The CDR3 is 14 residues long. CDR3 nucleotides: TGTGCCAGCAGATGGGACCGCTCCTACAATGAGCAGTTCTTC. It specifies CASRWDRSYNEQFF.

Of note for this clonotype: One junction end disagrees with the germline gene, perhaps due to a read error. The J gene is TRBJ2-1, the V gene TRBV5-6; 13 positions match TRBD2. The CDR3 runs to 15 residues. Per the germline V gene, CDR1 is SGHDT and CDR2 is YYEEEE. In DNA, the CDR3 is TGTGCCAGCAGCTTGACGGGACTAGCGGGAAATGATCAGTTCTTC. Amino acids: CASSLTGLAGNDQFF.

The V call is TRBV29-1, the J call TRBJ2-7, with D unclear. Germline V gives CDR1 SQVTM, CDR2 ANQGSEA. The CDR3 spans 13 residues. Trimming took 7 bases from V and 0 from J, leaving 13 bases between them. CDR3 amino acids: CSALTQNSYEQYF. The CDR3, as DNA: TGCAGCGCTTTGACCCAAAACTCCTACGAGCAGTACTTC.

This clonotype was detected a few times. This CDR3 reads CASSLFGTDTQYF. CDR3 in DNA: TGTGCCAGCAGTTTATTTGGCACAGATACGCAGTATTTT. This chain links TRBV27 with TRBJ2-3; D not certain. The CDR3 has 13 residues. Germline values: CDR1 MNHEY, CDR2 SMNVEV (reference sequence). Deletions cut 1 base from V and 1 base from J, with 3 bases between.

V and J are TRBV5-1 and TRBJ2-5; no definite D call. Germline values: CDR1 SGHRS, CDR2 YFSETQ. This CDR3 has 14 residues. The V end lost 0 bases, the J end lost 3 bases, and 9 bases lay between the germline ends. The CDR3 nucleotides read TGCGCCAGCAGCTTGGCGGCGAACGAAGAGACCCAGTACTTC. This translates into CASSLAANEETQYF.

This chain links TRBV29-1 with TRBJ1-2; the D gene is possibly TRBD1 (5 bases). CDR1 is SQVTM and CDR2 is ANQGSEA in the germline V gene. With 6 bases removed from V and 4 bases from J, the gap between germline ends came to 9 bases. The CDR3 length is 11 residues. The CDR3 is CSVEGTYGYTF. The CDR3 region has the DNA TGCAGCGTGGAGGGGACCTATGGCTACACCTTC.

This chain connects TRBV9 to TRBJ2-7, with TRBD2 as a possible D gene (7 bases). V gave up 4 bases and J gave up 5 bases, with 16 bases separating them. The length of the CDR3 is 14 residues. Germline CDR1 reads SGDLS; CDR2 reads YYNGEE. The CDR3 region has the DNA TGTGCCAGCAGCCCTCCTGGGGGGGCCGACGAGCAGTACTTC. It yields the protein CASSPPGGADEQYF. Filled out from reference TRBV9 and TRBJ2-7, the complete variable domain reads DSGVTQTPKHLITATGQRVTLRCSPRSGDLSVYWYQQSLDQGLQFLIQYYNGEERAKGNILERFSAQQFPDLHSELNLSSLELGDSALYFCASSPPGGADEQYFGPGTRLTVT.

The V call is TRBV6-5, the J call TRBJ1-1; D ambiguous. Germline-derived CDR1 and CDR2 are MNHEY and SVGAGI. The CDR3 runs 13 residues. The V end lost 1 base, the J end lost 6 bases, and 9 bases lay between the germline ends. CDR3 in amino acids: CASSYFSRAEAFF. CDR3 nucleotide sequence: TGTGCCAGCAGTTACTTCAGTCGGGCTGAAGCTTTCTTT.

The count of this clonotype is one. The chain carries TRBV29-1 and TRBJ2-2; D is perhaps TRBD2 (6 bases). The CDR3 has 12 residues. CDR1 and CDR2 (germline): SQVTM, ANQGSEA. Trimming took off 6 bases at V and 1 base at J, with 6 bases between the two ends. The CDR3 DNA follows: TGCAGCGTCGGGGGGAACACCGGGGAGCTGTTTTTT. As protein: CSVGGNTGELFF.

This chain joins TRBV7-8 and TRBJ2-2, with D possibly being TRBD1 or TRBD2 (5 bases each). Trimming removed 1 base at V and 3 bases at J, with 6 bases between. This CDR3 is built from 14 residues. CDR1 SGHVS and CDR2 FQNEAQ come from the germline V gene. This CDR3 reads CASSLGDHTGELFF. The CDR3 nucleotides read TGTGCCAGCAGCTTAGGGGACCACACCGGGGAGCTGTTTTTT.

This chain links TRBV14 with TRBJ1-1; no clear D. CDR1 and CDR2 (germline): SGHDN, FVKESK. This CDR3 is 16 amino acids long. V was trimmed by 0 bases and J by 1 base, leaving 12 bases between them. CDR3 nucleotides: TGTGCCAGCAGCCAAGATCAGTGGCAGCGGAACACTGAAGCTTTCTTT. Translation gives CASSQDQWQRNTEAFF.